This paragraph covers one TCR beta chain sequence. This entry belongs to a study of shared clonotypes between healthy human individuals. Trimming stripped 0 bases from V and 1 base from J, with 13 bases between. The germline V gene encodes CDR1 SGHRS and CDR2 YFSETQ. There are 16 residues in the CDR3. Here immunoSEQ multiplex PCR was the method, and the copy in TCRdb shows in-frame clones only, minus some. The sample yields approximately 2.4 million clones, approximately 96% seen once. This receptor was taken from a man aged 18 to 35 in good health. Sequencing used naive CD4+ T cells sorted from blood. Regarding subset: CD45RA+ positively selected. The gene calls are TRBV5-1 and TRBJ1-1; tentative D call: TRBD1 (6 bases). CDR3 loop: CASSLERQAKNTEAFF. The CDR3 nucleotides are TGCGCCAGCAGCTTGGAGCGACAGGCAAAGAACACTGAAGCTTTCTTT. The whole variable domain, filled in from reference TRBV5-1 and TRBJ1-1, reads KAGVTQTPRYLIKTRGQQVTLSCSPISGHRSVSWYQQTPGQGLQFLFEYFSETQRNKGNFPGRFSGRQFSNSRSEMNVSTLELGDSALYLCASSLERQAKNTEAFFGQGTRLTVV.